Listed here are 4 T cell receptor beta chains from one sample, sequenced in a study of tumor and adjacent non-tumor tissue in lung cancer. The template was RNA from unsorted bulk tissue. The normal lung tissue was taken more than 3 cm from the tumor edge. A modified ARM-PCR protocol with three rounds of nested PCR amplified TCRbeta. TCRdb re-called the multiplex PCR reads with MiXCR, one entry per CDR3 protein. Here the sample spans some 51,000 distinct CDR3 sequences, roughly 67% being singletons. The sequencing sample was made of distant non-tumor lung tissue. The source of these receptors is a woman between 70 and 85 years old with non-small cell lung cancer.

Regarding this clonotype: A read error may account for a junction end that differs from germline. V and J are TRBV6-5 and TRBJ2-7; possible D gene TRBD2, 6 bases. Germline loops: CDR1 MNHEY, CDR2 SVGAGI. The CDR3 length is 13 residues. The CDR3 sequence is CTSSYSPPGEPYF. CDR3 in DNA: TGTACCAGCAGTTACTCTCCCCCGGGGGAGCCGTACTTC.

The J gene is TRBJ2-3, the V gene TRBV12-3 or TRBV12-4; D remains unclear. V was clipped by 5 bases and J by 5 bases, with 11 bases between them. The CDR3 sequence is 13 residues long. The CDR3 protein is CASSAPEIDTQYF. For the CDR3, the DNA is TGTGCCAGCAGTGCCCCAGAGATAGATACGCAGTATTTT.

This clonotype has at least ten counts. The CDR3 reads CASSQRQGEMQPQHF. The CDR3 bases are TGCGCCAGCAGCCAAAGGCAGGGGGAGATGCAGCCCCAGCATTTT. The chain carries TRBV4-1 and TRBJ1-5; TRBD1 matches 7 bases. The CDR3 loop spans 15 amino acids. The germline V gene encodes CDR1 MGHRA and CDR2 YSYEKL. Trimming removed 2 bases from V and 7 bases from J; junction bases left unmatched: 8.

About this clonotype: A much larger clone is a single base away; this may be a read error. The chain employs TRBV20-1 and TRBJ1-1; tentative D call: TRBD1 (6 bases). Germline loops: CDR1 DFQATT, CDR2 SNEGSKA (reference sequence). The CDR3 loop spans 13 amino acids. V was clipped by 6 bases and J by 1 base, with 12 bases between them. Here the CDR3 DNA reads TGCAGTGCGCACAGGGCAGGGAACACTGAAGCTTTCTTT. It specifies CSAHRAGNTEAFF.